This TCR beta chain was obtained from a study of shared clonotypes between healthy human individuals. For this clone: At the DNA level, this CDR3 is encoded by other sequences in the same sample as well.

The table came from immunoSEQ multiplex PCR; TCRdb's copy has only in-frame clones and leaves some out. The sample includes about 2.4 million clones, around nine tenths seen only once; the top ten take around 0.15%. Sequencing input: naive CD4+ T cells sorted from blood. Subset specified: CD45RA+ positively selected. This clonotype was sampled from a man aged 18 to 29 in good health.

Written as DNA, the CDR3 is TGTGCCAGCAGCTTCGTGGGGGGAAATCAGCCCCAGCATTTT. As protein: CASSFVGGNQPQHF. This rearrangement joins TRBV7-2 to TRBJ1-5, with D maybe TRBD1 (5 bases). Germline CDR1 reads SGHTA; CDR2 reads FQGNSA. With 3 bases removed from V and 4 bases from J, the gap between germline ends came to 10 bases. The CDR3 totals 14 residues.